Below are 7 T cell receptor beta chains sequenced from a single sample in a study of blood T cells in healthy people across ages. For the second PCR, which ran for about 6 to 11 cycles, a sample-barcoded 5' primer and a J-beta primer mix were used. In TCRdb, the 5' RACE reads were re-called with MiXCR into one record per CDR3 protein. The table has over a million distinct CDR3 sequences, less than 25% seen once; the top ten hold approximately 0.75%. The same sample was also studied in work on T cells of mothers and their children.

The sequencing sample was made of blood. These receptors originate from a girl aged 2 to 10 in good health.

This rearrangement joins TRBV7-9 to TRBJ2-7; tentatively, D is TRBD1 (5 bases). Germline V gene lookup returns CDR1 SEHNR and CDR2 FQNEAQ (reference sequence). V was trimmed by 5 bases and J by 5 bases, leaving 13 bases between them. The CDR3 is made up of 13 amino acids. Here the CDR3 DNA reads TGTGCCAGCAGCACCAGAATCAGGGACGAGCAGTACTTC. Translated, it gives CASSTRIRDEQYF.

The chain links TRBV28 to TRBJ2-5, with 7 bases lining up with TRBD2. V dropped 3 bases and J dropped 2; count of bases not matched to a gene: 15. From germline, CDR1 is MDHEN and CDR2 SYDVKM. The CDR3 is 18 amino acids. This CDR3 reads CASSLSGGAGEEQETQYF. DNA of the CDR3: TGTGCCAGCAGTTTGTCGGGCGGCGCGGGAGAAGAACAAGAGACCCAGTACTTC.

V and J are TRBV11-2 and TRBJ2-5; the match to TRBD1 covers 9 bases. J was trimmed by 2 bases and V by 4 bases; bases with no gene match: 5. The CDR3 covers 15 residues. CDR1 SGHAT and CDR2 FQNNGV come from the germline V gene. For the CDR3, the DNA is TGTGCCAGCAGCTCTGGACAGGGGAGGCAAGAGACCCAGTACTTC. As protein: CASSSGQGRQETQYF.

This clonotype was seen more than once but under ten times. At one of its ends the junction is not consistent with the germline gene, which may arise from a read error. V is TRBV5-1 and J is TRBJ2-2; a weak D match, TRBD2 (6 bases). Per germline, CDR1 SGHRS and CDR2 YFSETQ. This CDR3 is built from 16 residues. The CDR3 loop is CTSSLDGMTRAGELFF. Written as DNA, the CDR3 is TGCACCAGCAGCTTGGACGGGATGACTAGGGCCGGGGAGCTGTTTTTT.

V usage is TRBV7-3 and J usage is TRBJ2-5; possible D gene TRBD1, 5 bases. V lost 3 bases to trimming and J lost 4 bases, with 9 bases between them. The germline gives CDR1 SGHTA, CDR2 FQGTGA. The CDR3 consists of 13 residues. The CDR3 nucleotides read TGTGCCAGCAGCTTCTCAGGGATAGAGACCCAGTACTTC. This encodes CASSFSGIETQYF.

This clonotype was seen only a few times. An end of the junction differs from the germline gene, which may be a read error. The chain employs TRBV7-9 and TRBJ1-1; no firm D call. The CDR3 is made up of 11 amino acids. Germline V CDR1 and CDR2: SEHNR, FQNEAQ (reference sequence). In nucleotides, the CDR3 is TGTGCCAGCAGCTCTTCTGGGTCGGGCATTTTT. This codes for CASSSSGSGIF.

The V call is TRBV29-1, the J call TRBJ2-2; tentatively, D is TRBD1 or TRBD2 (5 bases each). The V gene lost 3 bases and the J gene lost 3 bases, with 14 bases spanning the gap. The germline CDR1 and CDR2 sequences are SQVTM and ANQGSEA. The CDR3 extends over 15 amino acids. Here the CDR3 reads CSVDLGLGDTGELFF. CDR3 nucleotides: TGCAGCGTTGACCTGGGGTTGGGGGACACCGGGGAGCTGTTTTTT.